A single sample is the source of the 28 T cell receptor beta chains below, sequenced in a study of blood T cell repertoires in COVID-19. Method: immunoSEQ multiplex PCR; TCRdb's copy keeps in-frame clones and lacks some. The table shows roughly 200,000 clones, with around 90% occurring only once. Sequencing used peripheral blood. The receptor source for this set is a man aged 50 to 60 with acute or convalescent COVID-19.

The rearrangement uses TRBV7-3 and TRBJ2-3; TRBD2 agrees at 10 bases. CDR1 SGHTA and CDR2 FQGTGA come from the germline V gene. After removal of 5 bases from V and 3 bases from J, the junction contained 5 bases not matched to a gene. This CDR3 is built from 15 residues. CDR3 region: CASSLTSGVTDTQYF. The DNA for the CDR3 is TGTGCCAGCAGCCTTACTAGCGGGGTAACAGATACGCAGTATTTT.

The genes are TRBV4-3 and TRBJ2-5; TRBD2 aligns across 7 bases. CDR1 and CDR2 (germline): LGHNA, YSLEER. Trimming cost V 0 bases and J 4 bases; bases outside gene matches: 8. The CDR3 extends over 16 amino acids. The DNA for the CDR3 is TGCGCCAGCAGCCAAGACTCGGGGGGATGGGGAGAGACCCAGTACTTC. It yields the protein CASSQDSGGWGETQYF.

The CDR3 region is CASSQARTSGTDTQYF. The CDR3 DNA reads TGCGCCAGCAGCCAAGCCAGGACTAGCGGGACAGATACGCAGTATTTT. This sequence joins TRBV4-1 and TRBJ2-3; 11 bases agree with TRBD2. CDR1 is MGHRA, CDR2 YSYEKL, per germline. V was clipped by 1 base and J by 3 bases; unmatched bases: 3. The CDR3 length is 16 residues.

This clone was observed once. The CDR3 sequence: CASSLTITQYF. The CDR3 region has the DNA TGTGCCAGCAGTTTGACAATAACTCAGTACTTC. The V call is TRBV28, the J call TRBJ2-4; no firm D call. The germline V and J ends were trimmed by 3 bases and 12 bases, with 9 bases remaining between them. Looked up from germline, CDR1 is MDHEN and CDR2 is SYDVKM. CDR3 length equals 11 residues.

This chain links TRBV4-3 with TRBJ2-2; unclear D gene. CDR1 LGHNA and CDR2 YSLEER come from the germline V gene. The CDR3 is 15 amino acids. The V end lost 4 bases, the J end lost 6 bases, and 15 bases lay between the germline ends. The CDR3 loop reads CASSRSHSVAGELFF. CDR3 in DNA: TGCGCCAGCAGCCGCTCGCACTCGGTCGCCGGGGAGCTGTTTTTT.

CDR3 amino acids: CASSGDRDDTQYF. The CDR3 DNA follows: TGTGCCAGTAGTGGGGACAGGGACGATACGCAGTATTTT. V gene TRBV19 combines with J gene TRBJ2-3; 9 bases line up with TRBD1. This CDR3 comprises 13 residues. Germline lookup yields CDR1 LNHDA and CDR2 SQIVND (reference sequence). Germline trimming cut 5 bases from V and 6 bases from J; bases unmatched to any gene: 3.

The chain is built from TRBV7-8 and TRBJ2-5; 9 positions agree with TRBD1. Germline assignment: CDR1 SGHVS and CDR2 FQNEAQ. J gave up 5 bases and V 0 bases, and 10 bases lay outside the gene matches. The CDR3 is 17 amino acids. The CDR3 DNA reads as TGTGCCAGCAGCTTAGCGCCGTACAGGGGGCGTGGGGAGACCCAGTACTTC. This codes for CASSLAPYRGRGETQYF.

V gene TRBV9 combines with J gene TRBJ1-6, with D possibly being TRBD1 (5 bases). Germline V CDR1 and CDR2: SGDLS, YYNGEE. V lost 1 base and J lost 12, with 14 bases in between. The CDR3 has 14 residues. In DNA, the CDR3 is TGTGCCAGCAGCGTAATTCAGGGCCCTGAACCCCTCCACTTT. Translation gives CASSVIQGPEPLHF.

This clone was found a few times. The V and J genes are TRBV7-3 and TRBJ2-1; D remains ambiguous. From germline, CDR1 is SGHTA and CDR2 FQGTGA. With 4 bases removed from V and 8 bases from J, the gap between germline ends came to 12 bases. CDR3 size: 13 residues. CDR3 nucleotides: TGTGCCAGCAGCTCCCAGGATTCCCATGAGCAGTTCTTC. It encodes CASSSQDSHEQFF.

This chain uses TRBV19 with TRBJ1-2, with TRBD1 matching 8 bases. V shed 11 bases, J shed 5 bases, and the junction held 7 bases outside the gene matches. The CDR3 runs 12 residues. The V gene's germline CDR1 is LNHDA and CDR2 SQIVND (reference sequence). The CDR3 nucleotides are TGTGCCGGTGGACAGGGAGATTATGGCTACACCTTC. Amino acid sequence: CAGGQGDYGYTF.

V usage is TRBV10-3 and J usage is TRBJ1-1; no reliable D call. Deletions cut 1 base from V and 2 bases from J, with 8 bases between. Per germline, CDR1 ENHRY and CDR2 SYGVKD. The CDR3 sequence is 14 residues long. DNA of the CDR3: TGTGCCATCAGTGAGTGGCAGATTAACACTGAAGCTTTCTTT. Translated, it gives CAISEWQINTEAFF.

J is TRBJ2-7 and V is TRBV14; TRBD2 matches at 7 bases. The length of the CDR3 is 17 residues. Germline assignment: CDR1 SGHDN and CDR2 FVKESK. Trimming at V came to 4 bases and at J to 0 bases, leaving 12 bases not matched to a gene. This CDR3 reads CASSRHSGPRTSYEQYF. CDR3 DNA sequence: TGTGCCAGCAGCCGACATAGCGGGCCGCGTACCTCCTACGAGCAGTACTTC.

This chain connects TRBV6-5 to TRBJ2-1, with 7 bases aligning to TRBD1. This CDR3 has 14 amino acids. Per the germline V gene, CDR1 is MNHEY and CDR2 is SVGAGI. The J segment lost 7 bases and the V segment lost 8 bases, leaving 11 bases of the junction unmatched. Written as DNA, the CDR3 is TGTGCCAGCCTGGGACAGCTCCTGGAAAATGAGCAGTTCTTC. Amino acid sequence: CASLGQLLENEQFF.

The V gene is TRBV28, the J gene TRBJ1-5, with 9 bases fitting TRBD1. V lost 4 bases to trimming and J lost 5 bases; unmatched junction nucleotides: 9. The germline gives CDR1 MDHEN, CDR2 SYDVKM. The CDR3 has 16 amino acids. CDR3 sequence (DNA): TGTGCCAGCAGTTCGAACCGGGACAGGGTTGATCAGCCCCAGCATTTT. This encodes CASSSNRDRVDQPQHF. Complete variable domain (other parts from reference TRBV28 and TRBJ1-5): DVKVTQSSRYLVKRTGEKVFLECVQDMDHENMFWYRQDPGLGLRLIYFSYDVKMKEKGDIPEGYSVSREKKERFSLILESASTNQTSMYLCASSSNRDRVDQPQHFGDGTRLSIL.

The chain couples TRBV18 to TRBJ1-1; D gene ambiguous. With 5 bases removed from V and 7 bases from J, the gap between germline ends came to 17 bases. CDR1 and CDR2 (germline): KGHSH, LQKENI. CDR3 length: 14 amino acids. CDR3 in DNA: TGTGCCAGCTCAACCCCAGGTCCGCCCTTTGAAGCTTTCTTT. It specifies CASSTPGPPFEAFF.

V is TRBV7-9 and J is TRBJ1-4, with a possible D match to TRBD1 (5 bases). The CDR3 is made up of 15 amino acids. Trimming removed 3 bases at V and 7 bases at J, with 15 bases between. Germline CDR1 and CDR2: SEHNR and FQNEAQ (reference sequence). This CDR3 is CASSFGGEVIEKLFF. The CDR3 DNA sequence: TGTGCCAGCAGCTTCGGGGGGGAGGTCATTGAAAAACTGTTTTTT.

This sequence joins TRBV20-1 and TRBJ2-7; D is undetermined. V was cut by 0 bases and J by 3 bases, with 3 bases left in between. The CDR3 is made up of 11 amino acids. Per germline, CDR1 DFQATT and CDR2 SNEGSKA (reference sequence). The CDR3 is CSARDYYEQYV. The CDR3 nucleotides are TGCAGTGCTAGAGATTACTACGAGCAGTACGTC.

V usage is TRBV4-1 and J usage is TRBJ1-2, with a tentative D call TRBD1 (5 bases). CDR3 length: 15 residues. Germline loops: CDR1 MGHRA, CDR2 YSYEKL. V gave up 0 bases and J gave up 4 bases, with 12 bases separating them. The CDR3 DNA reads TGCGCCAGCAGCCAAGATTGGGGGGGAAGCTATGGCTACACCTTC. Protein product: CASSQDWGGSYGYTF.

This clone occurred a few times. This rearrangement joins TRBV7-9 to TRBJ2-2, with D uncertain. Germline V lookup: CDR1 SEHNR, CDR2 FQNEAQ (reference sequence). The germline V and J ends were trimmed by 5 bases and 1 base, with 11 bases remaining between them. The CDR3 is made up of 15 amino acids. The CDR3 reads CASSPKTLNTGELFF. The CDR3 bases are TGTGCCAGCAGCCCTAAGACACTGAACACCGGGGAGCTGTTTTTT.

The V gene is TRBV18, the J gene TRBJ1-1; the D gene is possibly TRBD1 (5 bases). The V end lost 0 bases, the J end lost 4 bases, and 6 bases lay between the germline ends. The CDR3 is made up of 13 amino acids. The V gene's germline CDR1 is KGHSH and CDR2 LQKENI. The CDR3 sequence is CASSPPGGTEAFF. For the CDR3, the DNA is TGTGCCAGCTCACCACCGGGGGGCACTGAAGCTTTCTTT.

CDR3 protein: CASSFGQGLQETQYF. The CDR3 DNA follows: TGCGCCAGCAGCTTCGGACAGGGCCTTCAAGAGACCCAGTACTTC. The chain carries TRBV5-1 and TRBJ2-5; TRBD1 matches 8 bases. After removal of 2 bases from V and 2 bases from J, the junction contained 5 bases not matched to a gene. Germline CDR1 reads SGHRS; CDR2 reads YFSETQ. This CDR3 spans 15 amino acids. Full variable domain (rest looked up from reference TRBV5-1 and TRBJ2-5): KAGVTQTPRYLIKTRGQQVTLSCSPISGHRSVSWYQQTPGQGLQFLFEYFSETQRNKGNFPGRFSGRQFSNSRSEMNVSTLELGDSALYLCASSFGQGLQETQYFGPGTRLLVL.

The rearrangement links TRBV19 to TRBJ2-1; 8 bases are a match to TRBD1. This CDR3 contains 15 residues. Germline CDR1 and CDR2: LNHDA and SQIVND (reference sequence). V lost 3 bases and J lost 6; bases outside the gene matches: 7. This chain's CDR3 is CASSIGAGGLNEQFF. The CDR3 nucleotides are TGTGCCAGTAGTATCGGGGCAGGGGGCCTCAATGAGCAGTTCTTC.

The rearrangement joins TRBV18 to TRBJ2-1, with 10 positions matching TRBD2. V shed 2 bases and J 4 bases; nucleotides not matched to a gene: 5. This CDR3 is built from 16 residues. The V gene's germline CDR1 is KGHSH and CDR2 LQKENI. The CDR3 here is CASSPGSGRGYNEQFF. The CDR3 DNA reads as TGTGCCAGCTCACCAGGGAGCGGGAGGGGATACAATGAGCAGTTCTTC. The full variable domain, rest sourced from reference TRBV18 and TRBJ2-1, is NAGVMQNPRHLVRRRGQEARLRCSPMKGHSHVYWYRQLPEEGLKFMVYLQKENIIDESGMPKERFSAEFPKEGPSILRIQQVVRGDSAAYFCASSPGSGRGYNEQFFGPGTRLTVL.

The rearrangement uses TRBV20-1 and TRBJ1-2; D is uncertain. Trimming took off 3 bases at V and 2 bases at J, with 13 bases between the two ends. Per germline, CDR1 DFQATT and CDR2 SNEGSKA (reference sequence). This CDR3 contains 14 residues. The CDR3 is CSASRVLRNYGYTF. CDR3 coding DNA: TGCAGTGCTAGTAGAGTACTCCGAAACTATGGCTACACCTTC.

The genes are TRBV29-1 and TRBJ1-1; the D is unclear. Trimming stripped 1 base from V and 6 bases from J, with 15 bases between. The CDR3 sequence is 14 residues long. The germline gives CDR1 SQVTM, CDR2 ANQGSEA. CDR3 bases: TGCAGCGTTGAAGGGAACGTCCGGGGAGCTGAAGCTTTCTTT. It encodes CSVEGNVRGAEAFF.

This clone occurred once. The J gene is TRBJ1-6, the V gene TRBV10-2; maybe TRBD1 (6 bases). Germline CDR1 and CDR2: WSHSY and SAAADI. The CDR3 runs 14 residues. Trimming stripped 4 bases from V and 10 bases from J, with 14 bases between. As DNA, the CDR3 is TGCGCCAGCAGTGTTCAGGGGCCAAACTCACCCCTCCACTTT. Residues: CASSVQGPNSPLHF.

The table lists this clone with a count of one. This rearrangement joins TRBV19 to TRBJ1-1; the match to TRBD1 covers 7 bases. J lost 1 base, V lost 5 bases, and 7 bases had no gene match. This CDR3 spans 15 amino acids. Germline assignment: CDR1 LNHDA and CDR2 SQIVND (reference sequence). CDR3 residues: CASSPQPGGNTEAFF. The CDR3 DNA reads as TGTGCCAGTAGTCCCCAGCCAGGGGGGAACACTGAAGCTTTCTTT.

J is TRBJ2-7 and V is TRBV2; D perhaps matches TRBD1 (6 bases). Germline V gives CDR1 SNHLY, CDR2 FYNNEI. The CDR3 extends over 12 amino acids. Trimming cost V 6 bases and J 7 bases, with 13 bases left between them. CDR3 DNA sequence: TGTGCCAGCAGGGTTACAGGGCCAGAGCAGTACTTC. This translates into CASRVTGPEQYF.